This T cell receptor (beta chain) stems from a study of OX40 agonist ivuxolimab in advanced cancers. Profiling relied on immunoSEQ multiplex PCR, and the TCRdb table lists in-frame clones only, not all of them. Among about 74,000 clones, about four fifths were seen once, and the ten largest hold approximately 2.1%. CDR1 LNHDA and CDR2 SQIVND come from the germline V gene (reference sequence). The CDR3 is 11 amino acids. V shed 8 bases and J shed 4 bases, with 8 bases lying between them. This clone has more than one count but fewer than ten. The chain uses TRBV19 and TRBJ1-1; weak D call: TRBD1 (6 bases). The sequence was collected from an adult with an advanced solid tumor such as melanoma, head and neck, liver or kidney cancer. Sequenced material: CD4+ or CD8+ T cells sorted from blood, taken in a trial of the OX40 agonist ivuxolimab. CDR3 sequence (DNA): TGTGCCAGTCACAGGGCCACTGAAGCTTTCTTT. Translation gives CASHRATEAFF.